These 31 T cell receptor beta chains came from one sample sequenced in a study of shared clonotypes between healthy human individuals. The protocol was immunoSEQ multiplex PCR, while the TCRdb copy is restricted to in-frame clones and leaves out a portion. The table includes 450,000 to 700,000 clones, about 95% detected once. It was CD45RO-negative cells, positively selected for CCR7, that made up naive CD8 cells, with terminally differentiated effector memory CD45RA+ cells excluded. The sample taken for sequencing was naive CD8+ T cells sorted from blood. The source is a woman aged 25 to 45 in good health.

The chain carries TRBV21-1 and TRBJ2-5; the table names TRBD1, a call not compared with the DNA. TRBV21-1 is reported as a pseudogene. This CDR3 region has 21 residues. The CDR3 loop is CASSRGPPGTPKLQYQETQYF. The CDR3 nucleotides are TGTGCCAGCAGCAGAGGTCCCCCCGGGACACCTAAGCTTCAGTACCAAGAGACCCAGTACTTC.

The gene calls are TRBV6-6 and TRBJ2-7; 7 bases line up with TRBD1. This CDR3 region has 14 residues. Germline V gene lookup returns CDR1 MNHNY and CDR2 SVGAGI (reference sequence). After removal of 0 bases from V and 3 bases from J, the junction contained 2 bases not matched to a gene. CDR3 DNA: TGTGCCAGCAGTTACTCGACAGGGTTCTACGAGCAGTACTTC. It specifies CASSYSTGFYEQYF.

Points on this clone: The same CDR3 also results from other DNA sequences found in this sample. The CDR3 here is CASSWGLNTEAFF. CDR3 nucleotide sequence: TGTGCCAGCAGTTGGGGCCTGAACACTGAAGCTTTCTTT. The rearrangement joins TRBV28 to TRBJ1-1, with a possible D match to TRBD1 (5 bases). Germline V gene sequence: CDR1 MDHEN, CDR2 SYDVKM. CDR3 size: 13 residues. Trimming took off 4 bases at V and 0 bases at J, with 6 bases between the two ends.

The chain joins TRBV2 to TRBJ2-2, with D perhaps TRBD1 (6 bases). Deletions cut 1 base from V and 1 base from J, with 13 bases between. CDR1 is SNHLY, CDR2 FYNNEI, per germline. This CDR3 is built from 17 residues. The CDR3 DNA reads as TGTGCCAGCAGTGAAGACGTTGGGGGCTGGAACACCGGGGAGCTGTTTTTT. It encodes CASSEDVGGWNTGELFF.

The J gene is TRBJ2-5, the V gene TRBV28; a weak D match, TRBD2 (5 bases). V shed 10 bases and J shed 7 bases, with 19 bases lying between them. Germline V gives CDR1 MDHEN, CDR2 SYDVKM. The CDR3 has 13 residues. This chain's CDR3 is CATTGAGDGTQYF. CDR3 bases: TGTGCCACCACCGGAGCCGGGGATGGGACCCAGTACTTC. Full variable domain (missing parts from reference TRBV28 and TRBJ2-5): DVKVTQSSRYLVKRTGEKVFLECVQDMDHENMFWYRQDPGLGLRLIYFSYDVKMKEKGDIPEGYSVSREKKERFSLILESASTNQTSMYLCATTGAGDGTQYFGPGTRLLVL.

This clone was detected once. The V and J genes are TRBV28 and TRBJ2-1; 12 bases are a match to TRBD1. The CDR3 totals 14 residues. Per germline, CDR1 MDHEN and CDR2 SYDVKM. J gave up 15 bases and V 10 bases, and 16 bases lay outside the gene matches. DNA of the CDR3: TGTGCCACCAGCCCCGGGACAGGGGGCCCTTTTCCGTTCTTC. Its protein product is CATSPGTGGPFPFF.

This clone has only one observation. The chain uses TRBV6-5 and TRBJ2-7; 9 bases align to TRBD1. There are 14 residues in the CDR3. V trimming: 6 bases; J trimming: 3 bases; junction bases outside the gene matches: 6. CDR1 and CDR2 from the germline V gene are MNHEY and SVGAGI. CDR3 nucleotides: TGTGCCAGCAGCCCCGGGACAGGGCACTACGAGCAGTACTTC. Its protein is CASSPGTGHYEQYF.

In the case of this clone: The sample contains more than one DNA sequence encoding this CDR3. V and J are TRBV29-1 and TRBJ2-5; D is undetermined. The J call may not be correct, given that the DNA end is closer to TRBJ2-7. The length of the CDR3 is 11 residues. The V gene's germline CDR1 is SQVTM and CDR2 ANQGSEA. CDR3 region: CSVEAGYEQYF. The CDR3 nucleotides read TGCAGCGTTGAGGCAGGCTACGAGCAGTACTTC.

The chain couples TRBV27 to TRBJ2-3, with 8 bases aligning to TRBD2. CDR1 is MNHEY and CDR2 is SMNVEV in the germline V gene (reference sequence). The V segment lost 6 bases and the J segment 11 bases; nucleotides outside the gene matches: 10. The CDR3 length is 13 residues. The CDR3 loop is CASSPGVREGQYF. The CDR3 DNA follows: TGTGCCAGCAGCCCTGGGGTCCGGGAGGGGCAGTATTTT.

The chain carries TRBV7-6 and TRBJ2-1; D gene unclear. The CDR3 extends over 14 amino acids. Germline V gene data show CDR1 as SGHVS and CDR2 as FNYEAQ. Trimming stripped 2 bases from V and 4 bases from J, with 9 bases between. The chain's CDR3 is CASSLWNLYNEQFF. The CDR3 DNA sequence: TGTGCCAGCAGCTTATGGAACTTATACAATGAGCAGTTCTTC.

This clone showed up just a few times. The rearrangement joins TRBV27 to TRBJ2-2; D call uncertain. The CDR3 length is 14 residues. Trimming removed 2 bases from V and 6 bases from J, with 10 bases in between. Germline CDR1 reads MNHEY; CDR2 reads SMNVEV (reference sequence). CDR3 bases: TGTGCCAGCAGTTTAGTTTTGGGCTCCGGGGAGCTGTTTTTT. Its translation is CASSLVLGSGELFF.

The chain uses TRBV11-2 and TRBJ2-7; possibly TRBD2 for D (6 bases). V dropped 5 bases and J dropped 7 bases, with 18 bases sitting between them. The length of the CDR3 is 14 residues. Looked up from germline, CDR1 is SGHAT and CDR2 is FQNNGV. The CDR3 loop reads CASSLSWGEREQYF. The CDR3 nucleotides are TGTGCCAGCAGCCTCTCGTGGGGGGAGCGAGAGCAGTACTTC.

Of note for this clone: Other nucleotide sequences in the sample specify the same CDR3. V and J are TRBV9 and TRBJ2-7; 10 bases are a match to TRBD1. The CDR3 spans 14 residues. The germline V gene has CDR1 SGDLS and CDR2 YYNGEE. The J segment lost 2 bases and the V segment lost 2 bases, leaving 1 base of the junction unmatched. The DNA for the CDR3 is TGTGCCAGCAGCGTCGGGACAGGGGCCTACGAGCAGTACTTC. Protein sequence: CASSVGTGAYEQYF.

V gene TRBV4-1 combines with J gene TRBJ2-1; tentatively, D is TRBD1 (7 bases). Germline V lookup: CDR1 MGHRA, CDR2 YSYEKL. V lost 4 bases, J lost 3 bases, and 13 bases lay in between. The CDR3 is 15 amino acids. CDR3 sequence reads: CASSPSRGDYNEQFF. DNA of the CDR3: TGCGCCAGCAGCCCCTCCAGGGGGGACTACAATGAGCAGTTCTTC.

The gene calls are TRBV28 and TRBJ2-7; no clear D. CDR1 is MDHEN and CDR2 is SYDVKM in the germline V gene. The CDR3 runs to 13 residues. Trimming pared 6 bases from V and 3 bases from J, leaving 12 bases between. The CDR3: CASSPYSDYEQYF. CDR3 coding DNA: TGTGCCAGCAGCCCGTACAGCGACTACGAGCAGTACTTC.

The CDR3 DNA follows: TGTGCCAGCAGTACAGACTACTATCAGCCCCAGCATTTT. As protein: CASSTDYYQPQHF. The chain couples TRBV6-5 to TRBJ1-5, with D hard to call. Looked up from germline, CDR1 is MNHEY and CDR2 is SVGAGI. The CDR3 spans 13 residues. V was trimmed by 5 bases and J by 5 bases, leaving 10 bases between them.

The chain links TRBV11-1 to TRBJ2-7; D ambiguous. In germline, CDR1 is SGHAT, CDR2 FQDESV (reference sequence). The ends were cut back, 3 bases at V and 1 base at J, with 10 bases in the middle. The CDR3 totals 14 residues. CDR3 in amino acids: CASSFSWGSYEQYF. The CDR3 DNA reads as TGTGCCAGCAGCTTCAGCTGGGGTTCCTACGAGCAGTACTTC.

The genes are TRBV9 and TRBJ2-7; either TRBD1 or TRBD2 may supply D (6 bases each). CDR3 length equals 15 residues. Per germline, CDR1 SGDLS and CDR2 YYNGEE. V lost 4 bases and J 4 bases, leaving 18 bases between the germline ends. This CDR3 reads CASSPKERGRYEQYF. The CDR3 DNA is TGTGCCAGCAGCCCGAAAGAGAGGGGGAGGTACGAGCAGTACTTC.

The CDR3 loop reads CASSYVDRGYEQYF. CDR3 in DNA: TGTGCCAGCTCTTATGTGGACAGGGGTTACGAGCAGTACTTC. The chain recombines TRBV27 with TRBJ2-7, with 9 bases lining up with TRBD1. Looked up from germline, CDR1 is MNHEY and CDR2 is SMNVEV (reference sequence). This CDR3 is 14 amino acids long. The trim removed 8 bases at V and 4 bases at J, leaving 9 bases unmatched.

This sequence joins TRBV9 and TRBJ2-1, with 7 nucleotides matching TRBD2. The CDR3 has 15 residues. Looked up from germline, CDR1 is SGDLS and CDR2 is YYNGEE. V trimming: 4 bases; J trimming: 0 bases; junction bases outside the gene matches: 4. In DNA, the CDR3 is TGTGCCAGCAGCCCCTGGACTAGCTCCTACAATGAGCAGTTCTTC. It yields the protein CASSPWTSSYNEQFF. Together with reference TRBV9 and TRBJ2-1, the CDR3 gives the full variable domain: DSGVTQTPKHLITATGQRVTLRCSPRSGDLSVYWYQQSLDQGLQFLIQYYNGEERAKGNILERFSAQQFPDLHSELNLSSLELGDSALYFCASSPWTSSYNEQFFGPGTRLTVL.

The gene calls are TRBV9 and TRBJ2-1, with TRBD2 as a possible D gene (5 bases). CDR1 and CDR2 from the germline V gene are SGDLS and YYNGEE. Trimming cost V 6 bases and J 2 bases, with 18 bases left between them. CDR3 length equals 16 residues. Here the CDR3 reads CASTHGLSEPYNEQFF. Here the CDR3 DNA reads TGTGCCAGCACGCACGGGCTTAGCGAACCCTACAATGAGCAGTTCTTC. Based on the CDR3 plus reference TRBV9 and TRBJ2-1, the full variable domain is DSGVTQTPKHLITATGQRVTLRCSPRSGDLSVYWYQQSLDQGLQFLIQYYNGEERAKGNILERFSAQQFPDLHSELNLSSLELGDSALYFCASTHGLSEPYNEQFFGPGTRLTVL.

This chain joins TRBV5-4 and TRBJ2-3; 7 positions match TRBD2. V shed 0 bases and J 3 bases; nucleotides not matched to a gene: 7. The CDR3 is 16 residues long. The germline V gene encodes CDR1 SGHNT and CDR2 YYREEE (reference sequence). In DNA, the CDR3 is TGTGCCAGCAGCTTGGGGGCCGGGGGACTAACAGATACGCAGTATTTT. Its translation is CASSLGAGGLTDTQYF.

The chain combines TRBV28 with TRBJ2-2; D is uncertain. V dropped 6 bases and J dropped 1 base, with 15 bases sitting between them. CDR1 is MDHEN, CDR2 SYDVKM, per germline. The CDR3 has 16 residues. In DNA, the CDR3 is TGTGCCAGCAGGGTTGTCCACCCTGGGAACACCGGGGAGCTGTTTTTT. Its protein product is CASRVVHPGNTGELFF.

The chain links TRBV12-5 to TRBJ2-2, with 9 bases identical to TRBD1. Germline loops: CDR1 LGHNT, CDR2 FRNRAP. With 5 bases clipped from V and 7 bases from J, the junction kept 17 bases outside the gene matches. The CDR3 is 18 amino acids. In DNA form, the CDR3 reads TGTGCTAGTGGTATTAAGCCCCCCCGGGACAGGGAATGCGGGGAGCTGTTTTTT. This gives the protein CASGIKPPRDRECGELFF.

The J gene is TRBJ1-5, the V gene TRBV10-1, with 7 bases identical to TRBD1. After removal of 4 bases from V and 0 bases from J, the junction contained 6 bases not matched to a gene. The CDR3 runs 16 residues. The germline V gene has CDR1 WNHNN and CDR2 SYGVQD (reference sequence). Here the CDR3 reads CASSGTGENSNQPQHF. Written as DNA, the CDR3 is TGCGCCAGCAGTGGGACAGGAGAGAATAGCAATCAGCCCCAGCATTTT.

This chain connects TRBV19 to TRBJ1-5, with D unresolved. The CDR3 has 14 residues. The germline gives CDR1 LNHDA, CDR2 SQIVND (reference sequence). Trimming left V 0 bases short and J 3 bases short, with 6 bases between. In DNA form, the CDR3 reads TGTGCCAGTAGTATAGATCGGGCCAATCAGCCCCAGCATTTT. It is translated as CASSIDRANQPQHF.

The V call is TRBV30, the J call TRBJ1-4; D might be TRBD1 (6 bases). Trimming shortened V by 7 bases and J by 11 bases, and 23 bases separated the two germline ends. CDR1 and CDR2 (germline): GTSNPN, SVGIG (reference sequence). CDR3 size: 14 residues. The CDR3 nucleotides are TGTGCCTCAACCGGGGACACCGGATTCAAGAAACTGTTTTTT. Encoded protein: CASTGDTGFKKLFF.

The chain recombines TRBV28 with TRBJ2-5; no definite D call. The germline V gene encodes CDR1 MDHEN and CDR2 SYDVKM. CDR3 length: 14 amino acids. The V end was cut by 3 bases, the J end by 2 bases, with 10 bases between. CDR3 region: CASSLFQGQETQYF. The DNA of the CDR3 is TGTGCCAGCAGTTTGTTTCAAGGGCAAGAGACCCAGTACTTC. Variable domain in full (rest from reference TRBV28 and TRBJ2-5): DVKVTQSSRYLVKRTGEKVFLECVQDMDHENMFWYRQDPGLGLRLIYFSYDVKMKEKGDIPEGYSVSREKKERFSLILESASTNQTSMYLCASSLFQGQETQYFGPGTRLLVL.

This chain uses TRBV9 with TRBJ2-3, with 8 bases fitting TRBD2. Germline CDR1 is SGDLS and CDR2 is YYNGEE. There are 16 residues in the CDR3. V was pared by 3 bases and J by 1 base, with 7 bases of the junction left unmatched. CDR3 sequence: CASSGAGGGRTDTQYF. The CDR3 nucleotides are TGTGCCAGCAGCGGCGCGGGGGGTGGGCGCACAGATACGCAGTATTTT.

This sequence joins TRBV27 and TRBJ1-1, with D perhaps TRBD1 (6 bases). V was cut by 7 bases and J by 4 bases, with 19 bases left in between. The CDR3 is 15 amino acids. From germline, CDR1 is MNHEY and CDR2 SMNVEV (reference sequence). CDR3 in amino acids: CASTTSPGAVTEAFF. The CDR3 nucleotides are TGTGCCAGCACCACCTCTCCGGGGGCGGTCACTGAAGCTTTCTTT.

The chain combines TRBV27 with TRBJ1-1, with D possibly matching TRBD1 (5 bases). The germline gives CDR1 MNHEY, CDR2 SMNVEV (reference sequence). CDR3 length: 13 residues. Trimming removed 2 bases at V and 10 bases at J, with 14 bases between. CDR3 nucleotide sequence: TGTGCCAGCAGTTTAGGTGGGGAGGGGTTAGCTTTCTTT. This sequence encodes CASSLGGEGLAFF.